This T cell receptor beta chain was sequenced during a study of T cells in localized non-small cell lung cancer. Study results and caveats: Among the tissues sampled, uninvolved adjacent lung had the highest T cell clonality, above tumor. A median about 54 of the top 100 tumor clones appeared in adjacent lung.

V lost 5 bases, J lost 7 bases, and 12 bases lay in between. Germline-derived CDR1 and CDR2 are SGHVS and FNYEAQ. The CDR3 spans 13 residues. Regarding this clone: As yet, its antigen is unknown.

The repertoire was sequenced with immunoSEQ multiplex PCR; TCRdb's copy has only in-frame clones and lacks some. This table has 130,000 or so clones, around 89% appearing once. The gene calls are TRBV7-6 and TRBJ2-1; D assignment may be TRBD1 or TRBD2 (7 bases each). This TCR derives from a female donor at least 60 years old with stage I lung adenocarcinoma. The source was peripheral blood, collected before any cancer treatment. CDR3 coding DNA: TGTGCCAGCAGCCCAGGGGGGGGAAATGAGCAGTTCTTC. Translation: CASSPGGGNEQFF.